This paragraph covers one TCR beta chain sequence. These data belong to a study of blood T cell repertoires in COVID-19. As for the study in general: From the United States, Italy and Spain came samples of acute and convalescent COVID-19. T cells, B-cell-depleted T cells, or PBMCs provided the cDNA or gDNA that served as material.

This CDR3 has 14 amino acids. Germline V gives CDR1 MNHNY, CDR2 SVGAGI (reference sequence). V gave up 11 bases and J gave up 8 bases, with 21 bases separating them. In the original analysis: Quantification of nucleated cells was approximated via reference gene primer amplification. The protocol was immunoSEQ multiplex PCR, while the TCRdb copy is restricted to in-frame clones and leaves out a portion. The V and J calls and the clone size are those of that table, but D and trimming were determined from the DNA. The table includes around 59,000 clones, roughly four fifths detected once. This sequence joins TRBV6-6 and TRBJ1-4; D unresolved. This TCR came from a human donor in a cohort sampled during active COVID-19. Sequencing was carried out using peripheral blood. The CDR3 reads CASGEANPGEKLFF. As DNA, the CDR3 is TGTGCCTCGGGTGAGGCTAACCCGGGAGAAAAACTGTTTTTT.